The rows below give T cell receptor beta chains drawn from one sample of a study of OX40 agonist ivuxolimab in advanced cancers. Measured with immunoSEQ multiplex PCR; TCRdb has only the in-frame clones, and not every one. Of about 67,000 clones detected, over 70% appear once; the ten largest clones hold about 3.9%. Here the sequenced sample was CD4+ or CD8+ T cells sorted from blood, taken in a trial of the OX40 agonist ivuxolimab. The source of these receptors is an adult with an advanced solid tumor such as melanoma, head and neck, liver or kidney cancer. The CDR3 runs from the conserved cysteine through the conserved F or W. Fields, in order: D gene, J gene, V gene, clone size, CDR3 DNA, CDR3 protein. A D gene is named only where the DNA matches it firmly. Only part of the rows carry a size: once, few, many, or a class if the clone is expanded.

>NA|TRBJ1-2|TRBV6-1|NA
TGTGCCAGCATTTTTGGGGGGGGCTTAGACTATGGCTACACCTTC
CASIFGGGLDYGYTF
>NA|TRBJ2-5|TRBV11-2|NA
TGTGCCAGCAGCTTAGAGGAGACCCAGTACTTC
CASSLEETQYF
>NA|TRBJ2-5|TRBV7-2|NA
TGTGCCAGCAGCCCCGAGACAGCCATGGAGACCCAGTACTTC
CASSPETAMETQYF
>TRBD1|TRBJ1-6|TRBV28|NA
TGTGCCAGCAGTTCCGGGACAGGTCGATCACCCCTCCACTTT
CASSSGTGRSPLHF
>NA|TRBJ1-5|TRBV30|NA
TGTGCCTGGAGTGGACGGATCAATCAGCCCCAGCATTTT
CAWSGRINQPQHF
>NA|TRBJ1-2|TRBV5-4|NA
TGTGCCAGCAGCCAAGATCTCGGCGCTTATGGCTACACCTTC
CASSQDLGAYGYTF
>NA|TRBJ1-4|TRBV18|NA
TGTGCCAGCTCAGAAGGACAGAATGAAAAACTGTTTTTT
CASSEGQNEKLFF
>TRBD1|TRBJ1-5|TRBV25-1|NA
TGTGCCAGCAGTGCGAGTCGACAGGGTACTCAGCCCCAGCATTTT
CASSASRQGTQPQHF
>NA|TRBJ2-5|TRBV19|NA
TGTGCCAGTAGTATCCGACAGAATTTCCAAGAGACCCAGTACTTC
CASSIRQNFQETQYF
>TRBD1|TRBJ1-1|TRBV29-1|NA
TGCAGCGGGACAGGTATGAACACTGAAGCTTTCTTT
CSGTGMNTEAFF
>NA|TRBJ1-1|TRBV25-1|NA
TGTGCCAGCAGCCCTCATGGGTTGACTGAAGCTTTCTTT
CASSPHGLTEAFF
>NA|TRBJ1-2|TRBV5-1|once
TGCGCCAGCAGATACGACGGCTTCGGCTACACCTTC
CASRYDGFGYTF
>TRBD2|TRBJ2-1|TRBV19|NA
TGTGCCAGTGCGGGAGGGCAGGCGGGCAATGAGCAGTTCTTC
CASAGGQAGNEQFF
>TRBD2|TRBJ2-1|TRBV5-1|NA
TGCGCCAGCAGCCCGCCAGCGGGAGGGACAGATGAGCAGTTCTTC
CASSPPAGGTDEQFF
>NA|TRBJ1-1|TRBV6-6|few
TGTGCCAGCCTCCCGGGGGCTTCTTTGAACACTGAAGCTTTCTTT
CASLPGASLNTEAFF
>NA|TRBJ1-4|TRBV15|NA
TGTGCCACCAGCAGGGCCCCTCAGGGGAGGACTAATGAAAAACTGTTTTTT
CATSRAPQGRTNEKLFF
>NA|TRBJ2-3|TRBV4-1|NA
TGCGCCAGCAGCCAATTTGAGCAGGGTAGCGGAGTTACAGATACGCAGTATTTT
CASSQFEQGSGVTDTQYF
>TRBD1|TRBJ2-7|TRBV5-1|NA
TGCGCCAGCAGCCCTACCGCGGGACAGGGATTCCACGAGCAGTACTTC
CASSPTAGQGFHEQYF
>NA|TRBJ2-7|TRBV7-5|NA
TGTGCCAGAAGCCCCTGGGTTGAGCAGTACTTC
CARSPWVEQYF
>NA|TRBJ2-1|TRBV7-2|NA
TGTGCCAGCAGCCTCGGGACCTACAATGAGCAGTTCTTC
CASSLGTYNEQFF
>TRBD1|TRBJ2-7|TRBV6-5|NA
TGTGCCAGCAGTTACTCGAGACAGGGCTTCGAGCAGTACTTC
CASSYSRQGFEQYF
>TRBD1|TRBJ1-1|TRBV18|NA
TGTGCCAGCTCATCCACAGGGGGCACGAACACTGAAGCTTTCTTT
CASSSTGGTNTEAFF
>TRBD1|TRBJ2-7|TRBV5-6|NA
TGTGCCAGCAAAGGTGCGGGGACAGGGGAAACCTACGAGCAGTACTTC
CASKGAGTGETYEQYF
>TRBD2|TRBJ2-7|TRBV25-1|NA
TGTGCCAGCAGTGGGGGAGGGCTCTCCCGCGAGCAGTACTTC
CASSGGGLSREQYF